This TCR beta chain derives from a study of tumor-infiltrating lymphocytes in primary liver carcinoma. The wider study: Subjects consisted of male and female patients aged 30 to 69 years. Staging of the tumors gave T1-T3 N0M0, with widths of roughly 4.2 to 11 cm.

Notes on the study in general: Tumor specimens were characterized by a significantly higher top-250-clone fraction than blood (p = 0.039).

Germline DNA was also extracted, while the blood RNA originated from unsorted whole blood. Researchers generated TCR beta cDNA from about 460 ng of total RNA, relying on a constant-region primer. Construction of TCR beta libraries relied on three successive nested multiplex PCR rounds employing slightly modified ARM-PCR. A C-beta reverse primer and TRBV1-TRBV30 forward primers served in each of the first two PCR rounds, at 10 cycles apiece. TCRdb analysed the multiplex PCR reads with MiXCR anew, one entry per CDR3 protein. This sample has 310,000 or so distinct CDR3 sequences, with around three fifths found just once. To note about this clonotype: No antigen is known for it.

V lost 7 bases to trimming and J lost 3 bases, with 13 bases between them. CDR1 is ENHRY, CDR2 SYGVKD, per germline. The CDR3 is 13 amino acids. The gene calls are TRBV10-3 and TRBJ2-7; the D gene is possibly TRBD1 (5 bases). Material for sequencing was peripheral blood. This TCR came from a man aged 35 to 55 with primary liver carcinoma and hepatitis B virus infection. This CDR3 is CAINRSLDYEQYF. The CDR3, as DNA: TGTGCCATCAACAGGAGTTTGGACTACGAGCAGTACTTC.